Shown below are 2 T cell receptor beta chains from a single sample sequenced in a study of blood T cell repertoires in COVID-19. Sequencing used immunoSEQ multiplex PCR; TCRdb keeps in-frame clones, though not all of them. The sample includes about 230,000 clones, approximately 80% of them seen just once. The sample consisted of peripheral blood. The receptors stem from a man aged 40-55 years with acute or convalescent COVID-19.

In this sample, this clone turned up once. The J gene is TRBJ2-5, the V gene TRBV4-2; D remains unclear. CDR1 and CDR2 (germline): LGHNA, YNFKEQ. V dropped 0 bases and J dropped 5 bases, with 16 bases sitting between them. The CDR3 consists of 16 residues. The CDR3 nucleotides read TGTGCCAGCAGCCAAGAGAGGCAGCTAGGCCACGAGACCCAGTACTTC. It specifies CASSQERQLGHETQYF.

This chain uses TRBV5-1 with TRBJ1-1; D remains unclear. V was clipped by 0 bases and J by 5 bases, with 8 bases between them. The CDR3 length is 13 residues. Germline V gene data show CDR1 as SGHRS and CDR2 as YFSETQ. The CDR3 is CASSLDMQTEAFF. CDR3 DNA sequence: TGCGCCAGCAGCTTGGATATGCAGACTGAAGCTTTCTTT. Looking up the rest from reference TRBV5-1 and TRBJ1-1 gives the full variable domain: KAGVTQTPRYLIKTRGQQVTLSCSPISGHRSVSWYQQTPGQGLQFLFEYFSETQRNKGNFPGRFSGRQFSNSRSEMNVSTLELGDSALYLCASSLDMQTEAFFGQGTRLTVV.